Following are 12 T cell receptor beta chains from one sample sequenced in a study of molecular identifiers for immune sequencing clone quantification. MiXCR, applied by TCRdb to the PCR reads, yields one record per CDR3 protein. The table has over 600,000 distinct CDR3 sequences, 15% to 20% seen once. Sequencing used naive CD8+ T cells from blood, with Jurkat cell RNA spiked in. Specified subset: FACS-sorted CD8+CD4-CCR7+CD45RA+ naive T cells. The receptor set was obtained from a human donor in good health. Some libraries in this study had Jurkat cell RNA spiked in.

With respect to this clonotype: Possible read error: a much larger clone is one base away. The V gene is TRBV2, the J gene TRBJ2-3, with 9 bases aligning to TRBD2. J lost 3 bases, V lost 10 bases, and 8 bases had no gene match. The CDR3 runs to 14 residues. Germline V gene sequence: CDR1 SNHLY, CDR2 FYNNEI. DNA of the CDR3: TGTGCCAACCAGCGGGGGGCAGATACAGATACGCAGTATTTT. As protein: CANQRGADTDTQYF.

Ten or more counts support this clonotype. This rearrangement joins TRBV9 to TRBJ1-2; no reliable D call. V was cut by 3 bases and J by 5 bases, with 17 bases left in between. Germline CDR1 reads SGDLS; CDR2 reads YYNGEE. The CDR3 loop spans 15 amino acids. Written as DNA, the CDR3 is TGTGCCAGCAGCGCCGACCCCCAACCTACTTATGGCTACACCTTC. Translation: CASSADPQPTYGYTF.

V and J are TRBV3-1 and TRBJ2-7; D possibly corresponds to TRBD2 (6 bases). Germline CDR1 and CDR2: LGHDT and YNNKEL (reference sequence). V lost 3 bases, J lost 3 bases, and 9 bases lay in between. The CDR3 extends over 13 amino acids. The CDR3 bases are TGTGCCAGCAGCCAGAGGGACTTCTACGAGCAGTACTTC. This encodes CASSQRDFYEQYF.

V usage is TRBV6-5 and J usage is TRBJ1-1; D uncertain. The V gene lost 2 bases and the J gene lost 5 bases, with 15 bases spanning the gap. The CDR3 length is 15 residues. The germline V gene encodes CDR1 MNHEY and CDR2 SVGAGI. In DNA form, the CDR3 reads TGTGCCAGCAGTTACCTTTCGACCGGTGGAACTGAAGCTTTCTTT. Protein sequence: CASSYLSTGGTEAFF.

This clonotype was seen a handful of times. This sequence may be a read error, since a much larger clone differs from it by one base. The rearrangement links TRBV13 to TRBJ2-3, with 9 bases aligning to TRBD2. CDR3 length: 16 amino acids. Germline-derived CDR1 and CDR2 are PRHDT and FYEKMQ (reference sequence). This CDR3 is CASSSRLADNTDTRYF. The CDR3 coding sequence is TGTGCCAGCAGCTCAAGACTAGCGGATAACACAGATACGCGGTATTTT.

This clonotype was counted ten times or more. The CDR3 DNA follows: TGTGCCTGGAGTAGCCTAGCGGGACCTTCCTACGAGCAGTACTTC. This encodes CAWSSLAGPSYEQYF. The chain couples TRBV30 to TRBJ2-7, with TRBD2 matching 9 bases. Germline V gives CDR1 GTSNPN, CDR2 SVGIG (reference sequence). The CDR3 contains 15 residues. V trimming: 2 bases; J trimming: 1 base; junction bases outside the gene matches: 6.

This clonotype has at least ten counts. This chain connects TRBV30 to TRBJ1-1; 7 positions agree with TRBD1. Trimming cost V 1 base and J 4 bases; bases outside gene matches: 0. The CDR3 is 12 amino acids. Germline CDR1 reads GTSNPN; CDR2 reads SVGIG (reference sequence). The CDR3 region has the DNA TGTGCCTGGAGTGGACAGGGCACTGAAGCTTTCTTT. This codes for CAWSGQGTEAFF.

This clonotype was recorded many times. The CDR3 region is CASSLGGSSYNSPLHF. CDR3 in DNA: TGCGCCAGCAGCCTAGGCGGATCCTCCTATAATTCACCCCTCCACTTT. The J gene is TRBJ1-6, the V gene TRBV4-1; no definite D call. Trimming cost V 4 bases and J 0 bases, with 10 bases left between them. Looked up from germline, CDR1 is MGHRA and CDR2 is YSYEKL. This CDR3 is 16 amino acids long.

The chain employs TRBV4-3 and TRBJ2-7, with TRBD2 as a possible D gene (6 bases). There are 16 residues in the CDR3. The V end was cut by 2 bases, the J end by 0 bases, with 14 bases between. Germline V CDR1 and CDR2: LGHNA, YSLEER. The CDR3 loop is CASSQTTGTSSYEQYF. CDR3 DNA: TGCGCCAGCAGCCAAACAACCGGGACTTCCTCCTACGAGCAGTACTTC.

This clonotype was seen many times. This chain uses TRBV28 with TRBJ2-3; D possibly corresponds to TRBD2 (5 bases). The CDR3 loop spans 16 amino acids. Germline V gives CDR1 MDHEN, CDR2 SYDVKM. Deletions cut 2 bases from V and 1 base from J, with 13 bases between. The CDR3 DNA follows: TGTGCCAGCAGTTTACGCCTAGTGAGGGGCACAGATACGCAGTATTTT. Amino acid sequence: CASSLRLVRGTDTQYF.

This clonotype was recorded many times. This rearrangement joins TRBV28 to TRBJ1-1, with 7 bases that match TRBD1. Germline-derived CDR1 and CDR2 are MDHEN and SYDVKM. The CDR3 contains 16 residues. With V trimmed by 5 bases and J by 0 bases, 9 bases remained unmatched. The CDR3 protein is CASSITGASMNTEAFF. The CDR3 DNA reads TGTGCCAGCAGTATCACAGGGGCGAGCATGAACACTGAAGCTTTCTTT.

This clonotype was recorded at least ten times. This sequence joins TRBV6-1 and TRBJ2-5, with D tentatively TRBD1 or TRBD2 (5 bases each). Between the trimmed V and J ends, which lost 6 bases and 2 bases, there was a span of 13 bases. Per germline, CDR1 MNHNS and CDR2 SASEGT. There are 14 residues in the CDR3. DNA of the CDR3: TGTGCCAGCAGATCGGGACCGATACAAGAGACCCAGTACTTC. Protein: CASRSGPIQETQYF.